The 27 T cell receptor beta chains below all came from one sample that was sequenced in a study of T cell repertoires in cytomegalovirus infection. TCRdb recomputed calls from the reads with MiXCR, one row per CDR3 protein. The table includes a few hundred thousand distinct CDR3 sequences, around 15% detected once. Material: CD8+ T cells from PBMCs. The receptors were sampled from a human donor in good health (CMV status not recorded). Some clones in this sample may be carry-over from other donors' samples.

The rearrangement uses TRBV29-1 and TRBJ2-7, with no clear D. The germline V and J ends were trimmed by 3 bases and 3 bases, with 6 bases remaining between them. Germline V gene sequence: CDR1 SQVTM, CDR2 ANQGSEA. This CDR3 region has 11 residues. The CDR3 DNA is TGCAGCGTTGAGGGCGGCTACGAGCAGTACTTC. It yields the protein CSVEGGYEQYF.

This clonotype was seen repeatedly, ten times or more. This chain connects TRBV28 to TRBJ2-3; D gene unclear. CDR1 and CDR2 from the germline V gene are MDHEN and SYDVKM. The CDR3 has 14 amino acids. V was cut by 7 bases and J by 0 bases, with 11 bases left in between. The CDR3 DNA is TGTGCCAGCAATTTCGCACCTAGCACAGATACGCAGTATTTT. Encoded protein: CASNFAPSTDTQYF.

This clonotype has ten or more counts. The chain combines TRBV12-3 or TRBV12-4 with TRBJ1-1; D is unclear. V lost 8 bases and J 3 bases, leaving 19 bases between the germline ends. The CDR3 has 15 residues. CDR3 residues: CASGLVGGLYTEAFF. The CDR3 DNA sequence: TGTGCCAGCGGATTAGTCGGAGGTTTGTACACTGAAGCTTTCTTT.

This clonotype was counted many times. The chain is built from TRBV27 and TRBJ2-7, with unresolved D. V was pared by 6 bases and J by 0 bases, with 15 bases between. This CDR3 contains 15 residues. Germline CDR1 is MNHEY and CDR2 is SMNVEV (reference sequence). The CDR3 DNA sequence: TGTGCCAGCAGGAAGGCTGACTTAAGCTCCTACGAGCAGTACTTC. It translates to CASRKADLSSYEQYF.

This chain links TRBV9 with TRBJ2-5; 9 bases agree with TRBD2. Trimming removed 2 bases from V and 2 bases from J; junction bases left unmatched: 4. CDR3 length: 15 residues. The V gene's germline CDR1 is SGDLS and CDR2 YYNGEE. The CDR3 coding sequence is TGTGCCAGCAGCGTTGGCACTAGCGGGCAAGAGACCCAGTACTTC. It translates to CASSVGTSGQETQYF.

The J gene is TRBJ2-2, the V gene TRBV7-9, with 8 bases identical to TRBD1. From germline, CDR1 is SEHNR and CDR2 FQNEAQ (reference sequence). V lost 4 bases, J lost 7 bases, and 11 bases stayed unmatched. The CDR3 contains 16 residues. Here the CDR3 reads CASSSDRTGLDGELFF. CDR3 sequence (DNA): TGTGCCAGCAGCTCCGACCGGACAGGGTTGGACGGGGAGCTGTTTTTT.

The chain has TRBV4-2 and TRBJ2-7; D is perhaps TRBD1 or TRBD2 (5 bases each). This CDR3 region has 16 residues. Trimming pared 0 bases from V and 2 bases from J, leaving 14 bases between. The germline V gene encodes CDR1 LGHNA and CDR2 YNFKEQ. CDR3 DNA sequence: TGTGCCAGCAGCCAAGAAACCGGGACGGTAACCTACGAGCAGTACTTC. It encodes CASSQETGTVTYEQYF.

In this sample, this clonotype turned up a few times. The chain couples TRBV11-2 to TRBJ2-7; perhaps TRBD1 as D (6 bases). The CDR3 sequence is 18 residues long. V was trimmed by 6 bases and J by 0 bases, leaving 24 bases between them. Germline CDR1 is SGHAT and CDR2 is FQNNGV. The CDR3 DNA sequence: TGTGCCAGCAGTTTATGGGCTCCTTCAGGGGCTCGCTCCTACGAGCAGTACTTC. This sequence encodes CASSLWAPSGARSYEQYF. Looking up the rest from reference TRBV11-2 and TRBJ2-7 gives the full variable domain: EAGVAQSPRYKIIEKRQSVAFWCNPISGHATLYWYQQILGQGPKLLIQFQNNGVVDDSQLPKDRFSAERLKGVDSTLKIQPAKLEDSAVYLCASSLWAPSGARSYEQYFGPGTRLTVT.

A word on this clonotype: A read error may account for a junction end that differs from germline. V and J are TRBV3-1 and TRBJ2-7; D is unresolved. There are 14 residues in the CDR3. The germline V gene has CDR1 LGHDT and CDR2 YNNKEL (reference sequence). CDR3 amino acids: CASSQGLISYKQYF. As DNA, the CDR3 is TGTGCCAGCAGCCAAGGACTCATCTCCTACAAGCAGTACTTC.

At least ten counts were recorded for this clonotype. The V gene is TRBV19, the J gene TRBJ1-5; D possibly corresponds to TRBD1 (6 bases). The CDR3 sequence is 15 residues long. V dropped 3 bases and J dropped 3 bases, with 12 bases sitting between them. Germline CDR1 is LNHDA and CDR2 is SQIVND (reference sequence). The chain's CDR3 is CASSIRRGPNQPQHF. CDR3 nucleotide sequence: TGTGCCAGTAGTATTCGCAGGGGCCCCAATCAGCCCCAGCATTTT. The variable domain in full, completed from reference TRBV19 and TRBJ1-5, reads DGGITQSPKYLFRKEGQNVTLSCEQNLNHDAMYWYRQDPGQGLRLIYYSQIVNDFQKGDIAEGYSVSREKKESFPLTVTSAQKNPTAFYLCASSIRRGPNQPQHFGDGTRLSIL.

J is TRBJ1-4 and V is TRBV6-6; D is ambiguous. CDR3 length: 12 residues. Germline CDR1 reads MNHNY; CDR2 reads SVGAGI (reference sequence). V lost 4 bases and J 8 bases, leaving 8 bases between the germline ends. The CDR3 nucleotides are TGTGCCAGCAGTTTCGGGCTGGAAAAACTGTTTTTT. Translated, it gives CASSFGLEKLFF.

Ten or more counts support this clonotype. The chain has TRBV7-9 and TRBJ2-7; tentatively, D is TRBD2 (6 bases). Germline assignment: CDR1 SEHNR and CDR2 FQNEAQ (reference sequence). The CDR3 has 14 residues. Trimming removed 3 bases at V and 5 bases at J, with 14 bases between. CDR3 in DNA: TGTGCCAGCAGCTTGGGGGGTATCCGCCACGAGCAGTACTTC. It specifies CASSLGGIRHEQYF.

The sample holds many counts of this clonotype. CDR3 nucleotides: TGTGCCAGCAGCAAGGACAGCCAGGTGGAGACCCAGTACTTC. Translating gives CASSKDSQVETQYF. The chain has TRBV7-8 and TRBJ2-5, with a possible D match to TRBD1 (6 bases). This CDR3 contains 14 residues. Germline values: CDR1 SGHVS, CDR2 FQNEAQ. The V and J ends lost 5 bases and 5 bases respectively, with 15 bases between them.

This clonotype was observed a handful of times. The chain recombines TRBV5-1 with TRBJ2-3; 8 bases line up with TRBD2. Unmatched junction bases numbered 16, after V lost 0 bases and J lost 4 bases. This CDR3 comprises 19 residues. In germline, CDR1 is SGHRS, CDR2 YFSETQ. This CDR3 is CASSLAVGLAGPRSDTQYF. The CDR3 DNA follows: TGCGCCAGCAGCTTGGCCGTTGGGCTAGCGGGCCCGAGGTCAGATACGCAGTATTTT.

V is TRBV10-3 and J is TRBJ1-1; D call uncertain. This CDR3 comprises 15 residues. Germline V gene sequence: CDR1 ENHRY, CDR2 SYGVKD. V gave up 1 base and J gave up 0 bases, with 9 bases separating them. As DNA, the CDR3 is TGTGCCATCAGTGAGTTGGGTTTAATGAACACTGAAGCTTTCTTT. Encoded protein: CAISELGLMNTEAFF.

This chain connects TRBV4-2 to TRBJ2-7; D perhaps matches TRBD1 (5 bases). V lost 2 bases and J 2 bases, leaving 16 bases between the germline ends. Germline values: CDR1 LGHNA, CDR2 YNFKEQ. CDR3 size: 16 residues. CDR3 sequence: CASSQFQQGLAYEQYF. The CDR3 region has the DNA TGTGCCAGCAGCCAATTCCAGCAGGGATTAGCCTACGAGCAGTACTTC.

This clonotype was counted ten times or more. The CDR3 sequence is CASIGFVGDTGRGNYGYTF. The CDR3 DNA is TGTGCCAGCATCGGCTTTGTAGGGGACACCGGTCGTGGTAACTATGGCTACACCTTC. V is TRBV7-9 and J is TRBJ1-2; tentatively, D is TRBD1 (6 bases). Germline assignment: CDR1 SEHNR and CDR2 FQNEAQ (reference sequence). Trimming took off 7 bases at V and 1 base at J, with 28 bases between the two ends. The CDR3 is 19 amino acids. The full variable domain, with the rest looked up from reference TRBV7-9 and TRBJ1-2, is DTGVSQNPRHKITKRGQNVTFRCDPISEHNRLYWYRQTLGQGPEFLTYFQNEAQLEKSRLLSDRFSAERPKGSFSTLEIQRTEQGDSAMYLCASIGFVGDTGRGNYGYTFGSGTRLTVV.

This clonotype has only a few counts. This sequence joins TRBV2 and TRBJ1-1; possible D gene TRBD1, 5 bases. Trimming cost V 8 bases and J 4 bases, with 14 bases left between them. Germline CDR1 is SNHLY and CDR2 is FYNNEI. This CDR3 region has 13 residues. The CDR3 nucleotides read TGTGCCAGCGACGGGACGTCCAGCACTGAAGCTTTCTTT. Its protein is CASDGTSSTEAFF.

Comment on this clonotype: A read error may explain this, as a much larger clone is one base away. The final CDR3 position lacks the conserved phenylalanine or tryptophan, pointing to a likely read error. The chain carries TRBV7-6 and TRBJ1-1; tentatively, D is TRBD1 (5 bases). The CDR3 sequence is 12 residues long. Trimming cost V 1 base and J 11 bases, with 11 bases left between them. Germline V lookup: CDR1 SGHVS, CDR2 FNYEAQ. The CDR3 DNA follows: TGTGCCAGCAGCTTAGGGGGCTCGGATGCTTTCTTG. Its translation: CASSLGGSDAFL.

In this sample, this clonotype is large. V gene TRBV7-8 combines with J gene TRBJ1-1; weak D call: TRBD1 (6 bases). Trimming shortened V by 1 base and J by 6 bases, and 12 bases separated the two germline ends. The germline gives CDR1 SGHVS, CDR2 FQNEAQ. The CDR3 totals 14 residues. The CDR3 is CASSLERGVPEAFF. The CDR3 nucleotides are TGTGCCAGCAGCTTAGAAAGGGGGGTCCCTGAAGCTTTCTTT.

This clonotype was detected only a few times. V gene TRBV13 combines with J gene TRBJ1-4, with 9 nucleotides matching TRBD1. The germline V gene encodes CDR1 PRHDT and CDR2 FYEKMQ (reference sequence). This CDR3 spans 15 amino acids. V gave up 4 bases and J gave up 8 bases; unmatched junction bases: 8. CDR3 DNA: TGTGCCAGCAGCTCGTACAGGGGGCGTTGGGAAAAACTGTTTTTT. Amino acids: CASSSYRGRWEKLFF. The full variable domain, with the rest looked up from reference TRBV13 and TRBJ1-4, is AAGVIQSPRHLIKEKRETATLKCYPIPRHDTVYWYQQGPGQDPQFLISFYEKMQSDKGSIPDRFSAQQFSDYHSELNMSSLELGDSALYFCASSSYRGRWEKLFFGSGTQLSVL.

This clonotype was recorded at least ten times. The chain carries TRBV7-6 and TRBJ2-5; 7 bases align to TRBD2. The CDR3 runs to 16 residues. CDR1 and CDR2 from the germline V gene are SGHVS and FNYEAQ. With V trimmed by 1 base and J by 1 base, 6 bases remained unmatched. The CDR3, as DNA: TGTGCCAGCAGCTTAGTCTTGCGGGGGTCCCAAGAGACCCAGTACTTC. Protein product: CASSLVLRGSQETQYF.

This clonotype occurred a few times. The chain recombines TRBV20-1 with TRBJ2-7; D is possibly TRBD1 (6 bases). Trimming removed 0 bases at V and 3 bases at J, with 15 bases between. The germline CDR1 and CDR2 sequences are DFQATT and SNEGSKA (reference sequence). This CDR3 is built from 15 residues. As DNA, the CDR3 is TGCAGTGCTAGAGATATTAGGGCAGGGGTCTACGAGCAGTACTTC. As protein: CSARDIRAGVYEQYF.

This clonotype was recorded a few times. The chain links TRBV15 to TRBJ1-2; 7 nucleotides match TRBD1. Germline CDR1 is LNHNV and CDR2 is YYDKDF (reference sequence). The CDR3 runs to 21 residues. V trimming: 0 bases; J trimming: 3 bases; junction bases outside the gene matches: 22. CDR3: CATSRDSAETGTADYDYGYTF. The CDR3 nucleotides read TGTGCCACCAGCAGAGATTCGGCAGAAACCGGGACAGCGGACTATGACTATGGCTACACCTTC.

This chain links TRBV5-6 with TRBJ2-6; a weak D match, TRBD1 (5 bases). The germline V and J ends were trimmed by 2 bases and 1 base, with 16 bases remaining between them. The CDR3 extends over 18 amino acids. CDR1 is SGHDT and CDR2 is YYEEEE in the germline V gene. The CDR3 spells CASSFGPIRGSGANVLTF. DNA for the CDR3: TGTGCCAGCAGCTTCGGCCCGATTAGGGGTTCTGGGGCCAACGTCCTGACTTTC.

A few counts support this clonotype. The chain links TRBV5-6 to TRBJ2-5; either TRBD1 or TRBD2 may supply D (5 bases each). CDR1 and CDR2 from the germline V gene are SGHDT and YYEEEE. The CDR3 contains 14 residues. Trimming took 1 base from V and 3 from J, leaving 10 bases between them. In nucleotides, the CDR3 is TGTGCCAGCAGCTTGTCTGGGACGGAAGAGACCCAGTACTTC. This translates into CASSLSGTEETQYF.

The chain uses TRBV28 and TRBJ2-7; TRBD1 aligns across 7 bases. From germline, CDR1 is MDHEN and CDR2 SYDVKM. Losses at the gene ends were 5 bases for V and 2 bases for J; bases not matched to a gene: 6. The CDR3 totals 14 residues. The CDR3 DNA sequence: TGTGCCAGCAGTGATCTGACAGGGACCTACGAGCAGTACTTC. Protein sequence: CASSDLTGTYEQYF.